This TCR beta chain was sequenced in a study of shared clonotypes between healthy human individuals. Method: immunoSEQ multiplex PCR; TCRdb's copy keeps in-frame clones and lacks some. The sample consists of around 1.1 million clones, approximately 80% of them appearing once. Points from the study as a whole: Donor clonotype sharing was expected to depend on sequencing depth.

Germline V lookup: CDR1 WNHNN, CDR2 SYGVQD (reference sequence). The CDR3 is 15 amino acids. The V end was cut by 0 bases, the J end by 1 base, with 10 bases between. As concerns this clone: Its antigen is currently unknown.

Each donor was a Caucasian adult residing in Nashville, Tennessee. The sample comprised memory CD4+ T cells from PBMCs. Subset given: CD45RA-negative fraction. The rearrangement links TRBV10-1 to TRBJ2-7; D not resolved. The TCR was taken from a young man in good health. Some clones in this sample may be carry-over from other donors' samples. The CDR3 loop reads CASSESGWRSYEQYF. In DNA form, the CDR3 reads TGCGCCAGCAGTGAGTCCGGGTGGCGGTCCTACGAGCAGTACTTC.